The 8 T cell receptor beta chains reported below all come from one sample, sequenced in a study of graft-versus-host responses after intestinal transplantation. The repertoire was sequenced with immunoSEQ multiplex PCR; TCRdb's copy has only in-frame clones and lacks some. Of tens of thousands of clones in the sample, 91% are singletons; the top ten hold approximately 0.1%. Their target antigens are unknown. This specimen was unstimulated CD4+ T cells sorted from spleen or lymph node cells, taken before intestinal transplant. These receptors came from a human donor who received an intestinal transplant.

The rearrangement joins TRBV5-4 to TRBJ2-3, with D possibly TRBD2 on 7 matching bases. CDR3 length equals 16 residues. The germline gives CDR1 SGHNT, CDR2 YYREEE (reference sequence). V was clipped by 4 bases and J by 4 bases, with 19 bases between them. The CDR3 DNA sequence: TGTGCCAGCAGCCCCGGGGCGGGGGCGAGGGCAGATACGCAGTATTTT. Protein: CASSPGAGARADTQYF.

The chain combines TRBV19 with TRBJ1-2; no clear D gene. Germline assignment: CDR1 LNHDA and CDR2 SQIVND (reference sequence). V shed 3 bases and J shed 2 bases, with 7 bases lying between them. The CDR3 runs 13 residues. In DNA form, the CDR3 reads TGTGCCAGTAGTATTCAGGAAAACTATGGCTACACCTTC. Encoded protein: CASSIQENYGYTF.

V and J are TRBV30 and TRBJ2-3; no firm D call. V was pared by 3 bases and J by 2 bases, with 18 bases between. Germline lookup yields CDR1 GTSNPN and CDR2 SVGIG (reference sequence). The CDR3 has 16 amino acids. The CDR3 region has the DNA TGTGCCTGGAGAGCTATTACACAGAGTATCACAGATACGCAGTATTTT. Amino acids: CAWRAITQSITDTQYF.

CDR3 sequence: CASGPYGYTF. CDR3 sequence (DNA): TGTGCCAGCGGGCCCTATGGCTACACCTTC. The genes are TRBV2 and TRBJ1-2; D uncertain. Trimming shortened V by 8 bases and J by 4 bases, and 5 bases separated the two germline ends. The CDR3 spans 10 residues. CDR1 SNHLY and CDR2 FYNNEI come from the germline V gene.

This clone was detected only a few times. The genes are TRBV6-1 and TRBJ2-7, with D hard to call. CDR1 is MNHNS, CDR2 SASEGT, per germline. Trimming pared 2 bases from V and 1 base from J, leaving 6 bases between. The CDR3 extends over 13 amino acids. CDR3 DNA sequence: TGTGCCAGCAGTGAAACTGATTCCTACGAGCAGTACTTC. Translating gives CASSETDSYEQYF.

The V gene is TRBV5-6, the J gene TRBJ1-4; a possible D gene is TRBD1 (6 bases). Trimming took 4 bases from V and 8 from J, leaving 18 bases between them. This CDR3 contains 15 residues. Per the germline V gene, CDR1 is SGHDT and CDR2 is YYEEEE. The CDR3, as DNA: TGTGCCAGCAGCCGGGCGGGCAGGGGAGCGGAAAAACTGTTTTTT. Its protein product is CASSRAGRGAEKLFF.

This chain joins TRBV7-6 and TRBJ2-7; D is uncertain. The V end lost 3 bases, the J end lost 0 bases, and 9 bases lay between the germline ends. The CDR3 extends over 14 amino acids. The germline V gene has CDR1 SGHVS and CDR2 FNYEAQ. The CDR3 DNA sequence: TGTGCCAGCAGCTTGGGCCAGCTCTCCTACGAGCAGTACTTC. Its protein is CASSLGQLSYEQYF.

CDR3 region: CASRGVGLAENNEQFF. In DNA form, the CDR3 reads TGTGCCAGTAGGGGAGTGGGACTAGCAGAAAACAATGAGCAGTTCTTC. The gene calls are TRBV19 and TRBJ2-1, with 9 positions matching TRBD2. The CDR3 contains 16 residues. Germline CDR1 reads LNHDA; CDR2 reads SQIVND (reference sequence). J gave up 5 bases and V 6 bases, and 11 bases lay outside the gene matches.